A single T cell receptor beta chain is shown here with its context. Antigen unknown. The data were produced by immunoSEQ multiplex PCR, yet TCRdb's version contains in-frame clones alone and is incomplete. Of some 2.4 million clones listed, 80% to 95% are singletons. This sample was taken from a study of shared clonotypes between healthy human individuals. Germline loops: CDR1 MGHDK, CDR2 SYGVNS. The CDR3 consists of 16 residues. V was pared by 4 bases and J by 0 bases, with 14 bases between. Study-level findings and limits: The rarefaction results pointed to incomplete sorted-subset sequencing despite large depth.

This receptor was taken from a man aged 18 to 30 in good health. Some clones in this sample may be carry-over from other donors' samples. V and J are TRBV25-1 and TRBJ2-3, with D perhaps matching TRBD2 (5 bases). The material sequenced was naive CD4+ T cells from PBMCs. Subset indicated: CD45RA+ positively selected. CDR3 region: CASSAGLHLSTDTQYF. The CDR3 DNA sequence: TGTGCCAGCAGTGCCGGACTTCATCTTAGCACAGATACGCAGTATTTT.